This T cell receptor beta chain appears in the sequencing data of a study of beta chain features in type 1 diabetes. The study, taken as a whole, reports: Significant though moderate, a shortening of TCRB CDR3s appeared in all four CD4+ subsets of Type 1 diabetes patients.

This clone was observed a few times. Its antigen is unknown. Every isolated RNA sample was fully reverse transcribed, so sequencing captured expressed TCRB transcripts. Some clones are missing from TCRdb's copy, which holds only in-frame ones; the method was immunoSEQ multiplex PCR. The data hold about 640,000 clones, with around 11% observed a single time. V was pared by 5 bases and J by 5 bases, with 7 bases of the junction left unmatched. CDR3 length: 15 amino acids. CDR1 is SGHVS, CDR2 FNYEAQ, per germline. This sequence originates from a man aged 30 to 45 with type 1 diabetes. The V call is TRBV7-6, the J call TRBJ1-4, with 8 nucleotides matching TRBD1. Sequencing was carried out using naive CD4+ T cells from blood. The CDR3 sequence is CASSTRTGWNEKLFF. The CDR3 nucleotides read TGTGCCAGCAGCACCCGGACAGGGTGGAATGAAAAACTGTTTTTT.